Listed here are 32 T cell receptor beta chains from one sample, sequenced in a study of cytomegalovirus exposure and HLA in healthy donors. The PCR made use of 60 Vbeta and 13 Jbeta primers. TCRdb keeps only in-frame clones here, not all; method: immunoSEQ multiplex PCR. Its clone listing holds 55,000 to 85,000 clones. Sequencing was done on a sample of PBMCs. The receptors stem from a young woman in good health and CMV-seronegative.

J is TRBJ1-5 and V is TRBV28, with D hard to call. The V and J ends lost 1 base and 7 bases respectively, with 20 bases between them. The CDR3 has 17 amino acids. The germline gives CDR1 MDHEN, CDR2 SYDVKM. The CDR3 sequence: CASSLFAEPLSGQPQHF. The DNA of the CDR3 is TGTGCCAGCAGTTTATTCGCGGAGCCTCTTTCGGGGCAGCCCCAGCATTTT.

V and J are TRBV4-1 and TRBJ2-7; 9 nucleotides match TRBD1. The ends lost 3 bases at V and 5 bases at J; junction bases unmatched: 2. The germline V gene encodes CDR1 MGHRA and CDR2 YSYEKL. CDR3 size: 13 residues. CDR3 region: CASSQRTGDEQYF. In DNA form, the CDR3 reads TGCGCCAGCAGCCAGCGGACAGGGGACGAGCAGTACTTC.

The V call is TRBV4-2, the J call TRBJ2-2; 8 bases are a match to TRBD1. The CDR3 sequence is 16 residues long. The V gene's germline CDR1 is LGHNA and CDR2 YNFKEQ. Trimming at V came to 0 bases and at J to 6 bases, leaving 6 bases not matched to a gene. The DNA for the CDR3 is TGTGCCAGCAGCCAAGAGTCGGGACAGGCCGCCGGGGAGCTGTTTTTT. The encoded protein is CASSQESGQAAGELFF.

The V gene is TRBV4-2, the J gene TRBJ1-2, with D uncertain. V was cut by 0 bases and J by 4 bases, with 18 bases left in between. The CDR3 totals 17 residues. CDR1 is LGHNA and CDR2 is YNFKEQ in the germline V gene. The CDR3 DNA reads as TGTGCCAGCAGCCAAGAACTAAGCCAGATCGATCTCTATGGCTACACCTTC. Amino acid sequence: CASSQELSQIDLYGYTF.

The CDR3 loop is CASSFGPGQGEETQYF. CDR3 nucleotides: TGTGCCAGCAGTTTTGGTCCGGGACAGGGGGAAGAGACCCAGTACTTC. The genes are TRBV28 and TRBJ2-5; 11 nucleotides agree with TRBD1. Unmatched junction bases numbered 6, after V lost 3 bases and J lost 3 bases. This CDR3 spans 16 amino acids. The germline V gene has CDR1 MDHEN and CDR2 SYDVKM.

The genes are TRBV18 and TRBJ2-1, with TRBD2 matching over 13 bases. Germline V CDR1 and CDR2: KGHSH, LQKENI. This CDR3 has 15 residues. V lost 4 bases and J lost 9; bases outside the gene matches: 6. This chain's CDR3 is CASSRGLAGEVEQFF. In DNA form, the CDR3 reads TGTGCCAGCTCACGCGGACTAGCGGGAGAGGTTGAGCAGTTCTTC. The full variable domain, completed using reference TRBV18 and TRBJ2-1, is NAGVMQNPRHLVRRRGQEARLRCSPMKGHSHVYWYRQLPEEGLKFMVYLQKENIIDESGMPKERFSAEFPKEGPSILRIQQVVRGDSAAYFCASSRGLAGEVEQFFGPGTRLTVL.

The CDR3 here is CASSLGTALGSYEQYF. CDR3 DNA sequence: TGTGCCAGCTCACTGGGGACAGCCTTAGGATCCTACGAGCAGTACTTC. The chain uses TRBV18 and TRBJ2-7; 7 nucleotides match TRBD1. Germline V lookup: CDR1 KGHSH, CDR2 LQKENI. J lost 1 base, V lost 4 bases, and 10 bases had no gene match. The CDR3 spans 16 residues.

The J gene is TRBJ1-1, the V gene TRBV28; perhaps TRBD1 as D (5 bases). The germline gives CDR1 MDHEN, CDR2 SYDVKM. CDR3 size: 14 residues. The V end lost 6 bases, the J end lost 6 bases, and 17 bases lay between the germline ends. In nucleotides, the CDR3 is TGTGCCAGCAGCCCCGCGGGAGGGGTTCCTGAAGCTTTCTTT. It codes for CASSPAGGVPEAFF.

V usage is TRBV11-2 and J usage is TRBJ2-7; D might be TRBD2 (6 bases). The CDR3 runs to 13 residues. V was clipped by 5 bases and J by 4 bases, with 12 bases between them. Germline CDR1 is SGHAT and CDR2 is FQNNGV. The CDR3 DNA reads TGTGCCAGCAGCCCCTGGGGGGATTACGAGCAGTACTTC. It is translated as CASSPWGDYEQYF.

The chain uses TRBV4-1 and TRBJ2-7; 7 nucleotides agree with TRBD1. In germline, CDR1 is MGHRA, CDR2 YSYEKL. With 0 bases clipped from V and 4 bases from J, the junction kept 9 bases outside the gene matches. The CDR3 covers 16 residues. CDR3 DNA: TGCGCCAGCAGCCAAGATCAGGCAGGGGGAAAGTACGAGCAGTACTTC. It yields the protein CASSQDQAGGKYEQYF.

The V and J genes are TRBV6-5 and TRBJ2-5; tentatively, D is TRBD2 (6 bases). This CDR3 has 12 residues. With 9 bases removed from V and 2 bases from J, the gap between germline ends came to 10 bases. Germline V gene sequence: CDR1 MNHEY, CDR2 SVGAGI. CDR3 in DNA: TGTGCCAGTCGGGGGACTCAAGAGACCCAGTACTTC. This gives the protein CASRGTQETQYF.

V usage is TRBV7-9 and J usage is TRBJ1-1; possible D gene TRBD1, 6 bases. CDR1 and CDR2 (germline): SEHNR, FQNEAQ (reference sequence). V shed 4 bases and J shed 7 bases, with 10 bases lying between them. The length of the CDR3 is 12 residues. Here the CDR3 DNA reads TGTGCCAGCAGCTCCCGACAGGATGAAGCTTTCTTT. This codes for CASSSRQDEAFF.

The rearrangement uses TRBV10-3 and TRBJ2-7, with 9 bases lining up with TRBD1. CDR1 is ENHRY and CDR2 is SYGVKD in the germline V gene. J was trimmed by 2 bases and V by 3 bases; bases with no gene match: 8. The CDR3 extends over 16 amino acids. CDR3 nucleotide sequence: TGTGCCATCAGTGATCCCCGGGACAGGGATGCCTACGAGCAGTACTTC. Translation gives CAISDPRDRDAYEQYF.

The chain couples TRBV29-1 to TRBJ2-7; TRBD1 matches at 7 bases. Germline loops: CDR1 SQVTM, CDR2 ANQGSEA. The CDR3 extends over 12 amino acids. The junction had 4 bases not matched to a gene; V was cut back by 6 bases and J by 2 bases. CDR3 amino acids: CSVSGGPYEQYF. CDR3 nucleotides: TGCAGCGTCTCAGGGGGTCCCTACGAGCAGTACTTC.

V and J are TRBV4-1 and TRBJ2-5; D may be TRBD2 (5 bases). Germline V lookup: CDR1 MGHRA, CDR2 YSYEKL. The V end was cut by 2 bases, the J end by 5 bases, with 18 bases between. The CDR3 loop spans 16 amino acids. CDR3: CASSQTRVHREETQYF. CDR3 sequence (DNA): TGCGCCAGCAGCCAAACGAGGGTCCACCGAGAGGAGACCCAGTACTTC.

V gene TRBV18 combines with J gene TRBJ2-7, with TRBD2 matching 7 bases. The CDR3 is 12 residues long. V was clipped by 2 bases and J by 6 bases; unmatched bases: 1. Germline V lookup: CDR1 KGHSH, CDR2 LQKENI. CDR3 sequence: CASSPTGGEQYF. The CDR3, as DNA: TGTGCCAGCTCACCAACGGGGGGCGAGCAGTACTTC.

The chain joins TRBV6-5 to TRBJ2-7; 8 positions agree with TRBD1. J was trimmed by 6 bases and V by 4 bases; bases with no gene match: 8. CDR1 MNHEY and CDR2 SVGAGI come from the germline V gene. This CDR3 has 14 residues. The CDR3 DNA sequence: TGTGCCAGCAGTTTGCGGACAGGGCAGAGCGAGCAGTACTTC. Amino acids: CASSLRTGQSEQYF.

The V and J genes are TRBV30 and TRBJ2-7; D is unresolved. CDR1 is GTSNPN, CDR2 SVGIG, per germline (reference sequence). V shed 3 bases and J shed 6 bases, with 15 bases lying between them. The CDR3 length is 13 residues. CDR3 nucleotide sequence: TGTGCCTGGAGAAATTCTGGCTGGCCCGAGCAGTACTTC. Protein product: CAWRNSGWPEQYF.

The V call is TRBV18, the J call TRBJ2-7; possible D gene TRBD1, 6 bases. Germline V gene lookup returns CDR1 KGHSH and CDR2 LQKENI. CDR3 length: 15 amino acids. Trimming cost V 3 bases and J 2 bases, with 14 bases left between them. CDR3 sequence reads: CASSPDRPLAYEQYF. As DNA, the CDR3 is TGTGCCAGCTCACCCGACAGGCCCCTCGCCTACGAGCAGTACTTC.

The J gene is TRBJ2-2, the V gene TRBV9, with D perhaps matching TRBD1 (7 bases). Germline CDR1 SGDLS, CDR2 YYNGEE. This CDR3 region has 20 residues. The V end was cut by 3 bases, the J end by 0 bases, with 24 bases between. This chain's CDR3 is CASSAGGQGEVSANTGELFF. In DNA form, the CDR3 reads TGTGCCAGCAGCGCTGGAGGGCAGGGGGAGGTTAGCGCGAACACCGGGGAGCTGTTTTTT.

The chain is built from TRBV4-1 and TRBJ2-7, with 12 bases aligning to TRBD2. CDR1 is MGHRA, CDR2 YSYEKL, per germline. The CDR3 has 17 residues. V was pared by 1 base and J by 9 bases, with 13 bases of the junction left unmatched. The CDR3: CASSQVDMGLAGGGQYF. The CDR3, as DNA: TGCGCCAGCAGCCAAGTTGATATGGGACTAGCGGGTGGCGGGCAGTACTTC.

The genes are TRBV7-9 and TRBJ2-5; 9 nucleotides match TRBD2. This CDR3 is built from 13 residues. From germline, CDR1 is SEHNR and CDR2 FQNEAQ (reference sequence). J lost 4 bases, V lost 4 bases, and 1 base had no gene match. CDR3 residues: CASSSSGAETQYF. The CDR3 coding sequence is TGTGCCAGCAGCTCTAGCGGGGCAGAGACCCAGTACTTC. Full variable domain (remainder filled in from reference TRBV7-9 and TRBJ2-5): DTGVSQNPRHKITKRGQNVTFRCDPISEHNRLYWYRQTLGQGPEFLTYFQNEAQLEKSRLLSDRFSAERPKGSFSTLEIQRTEQGDSAMYLCASSSSGAETQYFGPGTRLLVL.

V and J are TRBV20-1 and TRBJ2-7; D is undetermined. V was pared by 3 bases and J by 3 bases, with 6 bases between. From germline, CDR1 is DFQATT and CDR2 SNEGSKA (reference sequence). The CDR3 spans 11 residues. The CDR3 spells CSASPLYEQYF. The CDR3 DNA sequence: TGCAGTGCTAGTCCACTCTACGAGCAGTACTTC.

The CDR3 nucleotides are TGTGCCTGGAGTGCACAGGGCTATGAGCAGTTCTTC. This gives the protein CAWSAQGYEQFF. V and J are TRBV30 and TRBJ2-1, with D possibly being TRBD1 (6 bases). Germline V gene sequence: CDR1 GTSNPN, CDR2 SVGIG (reference sequence). The CDR3 has 12 residues. V shed 1 base and J shed 8 bases, with 9 bases lying between them.

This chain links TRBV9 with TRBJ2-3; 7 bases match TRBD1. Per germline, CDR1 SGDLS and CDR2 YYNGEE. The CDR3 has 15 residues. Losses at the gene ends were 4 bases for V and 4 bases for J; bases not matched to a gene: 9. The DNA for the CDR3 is TGTGCCAGCAGCCCGGGACAGTATCCATCAGATACGCAGTATTTT. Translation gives CASSPGQYPSDTQYF.

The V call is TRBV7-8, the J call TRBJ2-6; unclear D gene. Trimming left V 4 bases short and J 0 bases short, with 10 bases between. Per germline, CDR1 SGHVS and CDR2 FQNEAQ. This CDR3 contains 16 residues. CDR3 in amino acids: CASSYLRGSGANVLTF. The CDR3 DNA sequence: TGTGCCAGCAGCTACCTGAGAGGCTCTGGGGCCAACGTCCTGACTTTC.

The CDR3 spells CSVEKGAGETQYF. The CDR3 bases are TGCAGCGTTGAAAAGGGAGCGGGGGAGACCCAGTACTTC. The chain employs TRBV29-1 and TRBJ2-5; 7 bases line up with TRBD2. V gave up 2 bases and J gave up 5 bases; unmatched junction bases: 5. The CDR3 is 13 amino acids. Per germline, CDR1 SQVTM and CDR2 ANQGSEA.

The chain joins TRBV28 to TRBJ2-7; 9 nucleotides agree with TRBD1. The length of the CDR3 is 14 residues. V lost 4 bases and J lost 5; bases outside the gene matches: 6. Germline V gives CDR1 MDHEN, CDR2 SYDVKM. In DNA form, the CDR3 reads TGTGCCAGCAGTTCCCGGGACAGGGCCCACGAGCAGTACTTC. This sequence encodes CASSSRDRAHEQYF.

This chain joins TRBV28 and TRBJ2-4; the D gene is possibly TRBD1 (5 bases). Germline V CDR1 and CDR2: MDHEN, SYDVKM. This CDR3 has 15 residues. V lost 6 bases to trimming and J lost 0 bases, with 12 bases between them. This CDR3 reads CASSRSGLAKNIQYF. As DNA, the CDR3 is TGTGCCAGCAGCCGGTCAGGGCTAGCCAAAAACATTCAGTACTTC.

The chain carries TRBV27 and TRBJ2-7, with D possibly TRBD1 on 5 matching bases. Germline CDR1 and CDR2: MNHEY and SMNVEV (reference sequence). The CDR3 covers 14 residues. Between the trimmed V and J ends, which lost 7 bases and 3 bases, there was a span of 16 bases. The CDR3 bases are TGTGCCAGCAACCGCGGTGGGGCCGGCTACGAGCAGTACTTC. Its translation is CASNRGGAGYEQYF.

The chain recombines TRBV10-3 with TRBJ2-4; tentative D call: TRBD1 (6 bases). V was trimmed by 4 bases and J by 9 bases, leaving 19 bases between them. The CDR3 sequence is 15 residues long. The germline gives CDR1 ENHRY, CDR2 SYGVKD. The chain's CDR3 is CAISAEGRGGSIQYF. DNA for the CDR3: TGTGCCATCAGTGCAGAGGGGCGAGGGGGAAGCATTCAGTACTTC.

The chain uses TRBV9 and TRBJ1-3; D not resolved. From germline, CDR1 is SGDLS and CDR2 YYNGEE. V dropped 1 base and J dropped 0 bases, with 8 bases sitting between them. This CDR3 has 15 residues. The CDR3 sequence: CASSVQAASGNTIYF. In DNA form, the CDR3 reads TGTGCCAGCAGCGTACAGGCAGCCTCTGGAAACACCATATATTTT.